This T cell receptor beta chain was profiled in a study of shared clonotypes between healthy human individuals. Replicate PCRs run on unsorted PBMC used around 330 ng DNA, which was 30,000 or so T cell genomes. In the original workflow: ImmunoSEQ output held junction-only sequences without quality scores, so filtering differed. Sequencing used immunoSEQ multiplex PCR; TCRdb keeps in-frame clones, though not all of them. The DNA was the basis for D and trimming; V, J and clone size are from that table. Of about 510,000 clones in the sample, roughly 79% were seen once. Every donor, a Caucasian adult, lived in Nashville, Tennessee. The CDR3 has 15 amino acids. Germline loops: CDR1 MNHEY, CDR2 SVGAGI. With 5 bases clipped from V and 2 bases from J, the junction kept 9 bases outside the gene matches.

This TCR was recovered from a middle-aged woman in good health. Some clones in this sample may be carry-over from other donors' samples. This sequence joins TRBV6-5 and TRBJ2-7; 7 nucleotides match TRBD1. Input material: PBMCs. CDR3 in amino acids: CASSPTTGPPYEQYF. CDR3 nucleotide sequence: TGTGCCAGCAGTCCCACGACAGGGCCCCCCTACGAGCAGTACTTC.